This TCR beta chain was observed in a study of cytomegalovirus exposure and HLA in healthy donors. The PCR used 60 Vbeta and 13 Jbeta primers. TCRdb keeps only in-frame clones here, not all; method: immunoSEQ multiplex PCR. The sample yields roughly 190,000 clones, roughly 77% seen once. Germline V gene data show CDR1 as SGHVS and CDR2 as FQNEAQ. This CDR3 region has 22 residues. With 5 bases clipped from V and 6 bases from J, the junction kept 23 bases outside the gene matches. Material: PBMCs. The chain carries TRBV7-8 and TRBJ2-1; 15 nucleotides agree with TRBD2. The sequence was collected from a man aged 35 to 55 in good health and CMV-seropositive. The CDR3 reads CASSTGTGGTSGGFGRSNEQFF. The CDR3, as DNA: TGTGCCAGCAGCACCGGGACAGGGGGGACTAGCGGGGGGTTTGGCCGATCCAATGAGCAGTTCTTC.